The sequence of this T cell receptor (beta chain) was determined in a study of neurological immune-mediated disorders. Study at large: There were roughly 35 multiple sclerosis patients; around 30 were relapsing-remitting and 3 were secondary progressive. General observations from the study: The multiple sclerosis repertoire cluster lacked an association with any feature, whether clinical or MRI. Whereas HTLV-1-associated myelopathy showed the most TCR clonal expansion, multiple sclerosis showed the least, with levels below those of healthy controls.

V was trimmed by 0 bases and J by 0 bases, leaving 8 bases between them. Germline V gives CDR1 KGHSH, CDR2 LQKENI. The CDR3 extends over 15 amino acids. The unsorted libraries originated from 2 million PBMCs that had been stored at -80 C. TCRdb re-analysed the 5' RACE reads in MiXCR, keeping a single row per CDR3 protein. Of 65,000 to 90,000 distinct CDR3 sequences in the sample, about 5.2% were seen once. This clonotype was seen ten or more times. Its antigen is unidentified. The sample comprised PBMCs. The clonotype was recovered from a woman in her 30s with multiple sclerosis. The chain employs TRBV18 and TRBJ1-1; no clear D gene. DNA for the CDR3: TGTGCCAGCTCACCACCTCCGGGGATGAACACTGAAGCTTTCTTT. Translated: CASSPPPGMNTEAFF. Using reference TRBV18 and TRBJ1-1 for the parts outside the CDR3, the full variable domain is NAGVMQNPRHLVRRRGQEARLRCSPMKGHSHVYWYRQLPEEGLKFMVYLQKENIIDESGMPKERFSAEFPKEGPSILRIQQVVRGDSAAYFCASSPPPGMNTEAFFGQGTRLTVV.